The 30 T cell receptor beta chains below come from one sample, sequenced in a study of long-term antiretroviral therapy in people with HIV. Assay version v3.0 of immunoSEQ was used, and it was run at survey level. Profiled with immunoSEQ multiplex PCR; TCRdb holds only in-frame clones, not every one. The table shows 24,000 or so clones, with roughly 94% occurring only once. Sequences were derived from unsorted PBMCs, sampled about 5 years after starting antiretroviral therapy. The receptor source for this set is a woman aged 45-65 years with HIV.

V is TRBV7-2 and J is TRBJ1-2; possible D gene TRBD1, 6 bases. This CDR3 is 14 amino acids long. The V gene's germline CDR1 is SGHTA and CDR2 FQGNSA. V was cut by 6 bases and J by 8 bases, with 19 bases left in between. DNA of the CDR3: TGTGCCAGCAGTTATATACAGGGTCCGGGCGGCTACACCTTC. It codes for CASSYIQGPGGYTF.

This clone was recorded a few times. The chain couples TRBV2 to TRBJ2-3; D remains unclear. Trimming took 1 base from V and 2 from J, leaving 4 bases between them. CDR3 length equals 13 residues. Germline lookup yields CDR1 SNHLY and CDR2 FYNNEI. The CDR3 here is CASSEVSTDTQYF. The DNA of the CDR3 is TGTGCCAGCAGTGAAGTTTCCACAGATACGCAGTATTTT. Supplemented by reference TRBV2 and TRBJ2-3, the full variable domain reads EPEVTQTPSHQVTQMGQEVILRCVPISNHLYFYWYRQILGQKVEFLVSFYNNEISEKSEIFDDQFSVERPDGSNFTLKIRSTKLEDSAMYFCASSEVSTDTQYFGPGTRLTVL.

The rearrangement links TRBV5-4 to TRBJ2-7, with 9 positions matching TRBD1. The V gene's germline CDR1 is SGHNT and CDR2 YYREEE (reference sequence). The CDR3 loop spans 15 amino acids. With V trimmed by 5 bases and J by 0 bases, 6 bases remained unmatched. The CDR3: CASRKGQGLSYEQYF. CDR3 bases: TGTGCCAGCAGAAAAGGACAGGGGCTCTCCTACGAGCAGTACTTC.

The chain joins TRBV7-2 to TRBJ2-1; D not resolved. This CDR3 is 13 amino acids long. Germline CDR1 and CDR2: SGHTA and FQGNSA. V was trimmed by 1 base and J by 5 bases, leaving 6 bases between them. CDR3 sequence (DNA): TGTGCCAGCAGCTTAGGGCCGAACAATGAGCAGTTCTTC. This encodes CASSLGPNNEQFF.

The rearrangement uses TRBV7-9 and TRBJ2-7, with a tentative D call TRBD1 (5 bases). Germline V gives CDR1 SEHNR, CDR2 FQNEAQ (reference sequence). Trimming removed 10 bases from V and 5 bases from J, with 18 bases in between. This CDR3 comprises 13 residues. The CDR3 DNA is TGTGCCACCGGAAGGGGTTATCCGGACGAGCAGTACTTC. Encoded protein: CATGRGYPDEQYF. Drawing the rest from reference TRBV7-9 and TRBJ2-7, the complete variable domain is DTGVSQNPRHKITKRGQNVTFRCDPISEHNRLYWYRQTLGQGPEFLTYFQNEAQLEKSRLLSDRFSAERPKGSFSTLEIQRTEQGDSAMYLCATGRGYPDEQYFGPGTRLTVT.

The J gene is TRBJ2-7, the V gene TRBV5-4; no firm D call. This CDR3 has 14 amino acids. The germline CDR1 and CDR2 sequences are SGHNT and YYREEE (reference sequence). With 2 bases removed from V and 1 base from J, the gap between germline ends came to 10 bases. In nucleotides, the CDR3 is TGTGCCAGCAGCTTTCAGGCAGGTTCCTACGAGCAGTACTTC. The encoded protein is CASSFQAGSYEQYF.

This chain joins TRBV5-4 and TRBJ2-2; 8 bases fit TRBD2. Germline CDR1 is SGHNT and CDR2 is YYREEE (reference sequence). The V and J ends lost 9 bases and 6 bases, in that order; junction bases with no gene match: 7. The CDR3 is 13 residues long. CDR3 residues: CATGGGPAGELFF. Here the CDR3 DNA reads TGTGCCACCGGGGGGGGGCCGGCCGGGGAGCTGTTTTTT.

The V gene is TRBV15, the J gene TRBJ2-2, with D unclear. Trimming left V 1 base short and J 6 bases short, with 12 bases between. Germline V gives CDR1 LNHNV, CDR2 YYDKDF (reference sequence). The CDR3 has 15 residues. CDR3 sequence: CATSRGWSLPGELFF. CDR3 coding DNA: TGTGCCACCAGCAGAGGATGGTCTCTCCCCGGGGAGCTGTTTTTT.

The V call is TRBV7-2, the J call TRBJ2-1, with 12 bases aligning to TRBD2. The CDR3 is 15 amino acids. The V and J ends lost 5 bases and 6 bases, in that order; junction bases with no gene match: 5. Germline V gives CDR1 SGHTA, CDR2 FQGNSA. CDR3 in DNA: TGTGCCAGCAGCCCGAGACTAGCGGGAGCCAATGAGCAGTTCTTC. It is translated as CASSPRLAGANEQFF.

The chain recombines TRBV6-5 with TRBJ1-5, with a weak D call TRBD1 (5 bases). The CDR3 extends over 14 amino acids. Trimming took 5 bases from V and 4 from J, leaving 12 bases between them. Germline V gives CDR1 MNHEY, CDR2 SVGAGI. CDR3 loop: CASSLRDGNQPQHF. Written as DNA, the CDR3 is TGTGCCAGCAGTCTCCGGGACGGAAATCAGCCCCAGCATTTT.

The J gene is TRBJ2-7, the V gene TRBV14, with unresolved D. In germline, CDR1 is SGHDN, CDR2 FVKESK. This CDR3 is 15 amino acids long. Trimming pared 4 bases from V and 3 bases from J, leaving 16 bases between. The chain's CDR3 is CASSPGLTRNYEQYF. The CDR3 bases are TGTGCCAGCAGCCCCGGTCTAACACGCAACTACGAGCAGTACTTC.

The rearrangement links TRBV5-6 to TRBJ2-2; 8 bases agree with TRBD1. Germline V CDR1 and CDR2: SGHDT, YYEEEE. CDR3 length: 16 amino acids. Trimming at V came to 1 base and at J to 5 bases, leaving 7 bases not matched to a gene. The CDR3 nucleotides are TGTGCCAGCAGCTTGAACAGGGGGTTTAGGACCGGGGAGCTGTTTTTT. Translating gives CASSLNRGFRTGELFF.

The chain recombines TRBV28 with TRBJ1-4; TRBD1 agrees at 7 bases. J lost 4 bases, V lost 8 bases, and 4 bases had no gene match. The CDR3 spans 13 residues. Germline V gene data show CDR1 as MDHEN and CDR2 as SYDVKM. CDR3 protein: CASRRGNNEKLFF. CDR3 nucleotides: TGTGCCAGCCGCAGGGGGAATAATGAAAAACTGTTTTTT.

The chain joins TRBV7-9 to TRBJ2-3; TRBD1 matches at 10 bases. Germline CDR1 is SEHNR and CDR2 is FQNEAQ (reference sequence). V trimming: 5 bases; J trimming: 6 bases; junction bases outside the gene matches: 11. The CDR3 has 16 amino acids. The DNA of the CDR3 is TGTGCCAGCAGCAGCACCGGGACAGGGGTGTTTGATACGCAGTATTTT. Its protein product is CASSSTGTGVFDTQYF.

The genes are TRBV6-5 and TRBJ2-7, with 7 bases that match TRBD2. The germline gives CDR1 MNHEY, CDR2 SVGAGI. The CDR3 has 16 amino acids. V trimming: 2 bases; J trimming: 0 bases; junction bases outside the gene matches: 7. CDR3 nucleotide sequence: TGTGCCAGCAGTTACCGCCTAGCGGCAGGCTCCTACGAGCAGTACTTC. Protein product: CASSYRLAAGSYEQYF.

The chain is built from TRBV6-1 and TRBJ1-2; perhaps TRBD1 as D (5 bases). This CDR3 region has 12 residues. Trimming removed 10 bases from V and 3 bases from J, with 12 bases in between. Germline lookup yields CDR1 MNHNS and CDR2 SASEGT. The CDR3, as DNA: TGTGCCACCGACAGTTGGGACTATGGCTACACCTTC. This translates into CATDSWDYGYTF.

Of note for this clone: The junction departs from germline at one end; a sequencing error may be responsible. The chain combines TRBV5-1 with TRBJ1-5; unclear D gene. The germline CDR1 and CDR2 sequences are SGHRS and YFSETQ. The CDR3 runs to 15 residues. Here the CDR3 reads CASSLDWRGDQPQHF. CDR3 DNA sequence: TGCGCCAGCAGCTTGGATTGGCGCGGGGATCAACCCCAGCATTTT.

The genes are TRBV5-8 and TRBJ2-3, with 9 bases matching TRBD2. CDR1 is SGHTS, CDR2 YDEGEE, per germline. V gave up 0 bases and J gave up 6 bases; unmatched junction bases: 5. The CDR3 runs 15 residues. Written as DNA, the CDR3 is TGTGCCAGCAGCTTGGGGGTAGCGGGAGTGGATACGCAGTATTTT. Translation: CASSLGVAGVDTQYF.

The rearrangement joins TRBV11-1 to TRBJ2-7, with D possibly matching TRBD1 (5 bases). The CDR3 extends over 14 amino acids. Germline assignment: CDR1 SGHAT and CDR2 FQDESV (reference sequence). V dropped 1 base and J dropped 6 bases, with 13 bases sitting between them. The DNA for the CDR3 is TGTGCCAGCAGCTTAGGGGCAGGGTCGGTCGAGCAGTACTTC. This gives the protein CASSLGAGSVEQYF. Together with reference TRBV11-1 and TRBJ2-7, the CDR3 gives the full variable domain: EAEVAQSPRYKITEKSQAVAFWCDPISGHATLYWYRQILGQGPELLVQFQDESVVDDSQLPKDRFSAERLKGVDSTLKIQPAELGDSAMYLCASSLGAGSVEQYFGPGTRLTVT.

This CDR3 is CASSLGGSNNEQFF. CDR3 DNA: TGTGCCAGCAGCTTAGGGGGTAGCAACAATGAGCAGTTCTTC. V and J are TRBV7-2 and TRBJ2-1, with D unclear. The CDR3 has 14 amino acids. V was shortened by 1 base and J by 5 bases, with 9 bases between the two germline ends. CDR1 is SGHTA and CDR2 is FQGNSA in the germline V gene.

The V gene is TRBV5-1, the J gene TRBJ2-3; D remains unclear. V lost 0 bases, J lost 8 bases, and 10 bases lay in between. The length of the CDR3 is 13 residues. Germline V CDR1 and CDR2: SGHRS, YFSETQ. The CDR3 protein is CASSLAAPGTQYF. The CDR3 DNA reads as TGCGCCAGCAGCTTGGCAGCTCCGGGTACGCAGTATTTT.

In its sample, this clone was seen a few times. V and J are TRBV15 and TRBJ2-2; D uncertain. Trimming left V 0 bases short and J 9 bases short, with 17 bases between. The CDR3 is 16 residues long. CDR1 LNHNV and CDR2 YYDKDF come from the germline V gene (reference sequence). As DNA, the CDR3 is TGTGCCACCAGCAGAGATAGGCGGTACCCCGACAGGGAGCTGTTTTTT. Translation gives CATSRDRRYPDRELFF.

The chain has TRBV4-2 and TRBJ1-3; tentative D call: TRBD1 (5 bases). The V and J ends lost 6 bases and 0 bases respectively, with 12 bases between them. Germline CDR1 reads LGHNA; CDR2 reads YNFKEQ. The CDR3 has 15 amino acids. CDR3 region: CASRAGRISGNTIYF. DNA for the CDR3: TGTGCCAGCAGGGCGGGACGGATCTCTGGAAACACCATATATTTT.

The genes are TRBV5-1 and TRBJ2-1; either TRBD1 or TRBD2 may fit D (5 bases each). The CDR3 spans 14 residues. Trimming cost V 7 bases and J 1 base, with 12 bases left between them. Germline CDR1 is SGHRS and CDR2 is YFSETQ. The CDR3: CASEPGPSYNEQFF. In DNA, the CDR3 is TGCGCCAGCGAACCGGGACCGTCCTACAATGAGCAGTTCTTC.

CDR3 sequence reads: CASSLAPPGSEQYF. The CDR3 nucleotides are TGTGCCAGCAGCTTAGCGCCCCCGGGATCCGAGCAGTACTTC. This chain uses TRBV7-6 with TRBJ2-7, with D possibly being TRBD2 (5 bases). V lost 0 bases to trimming and J lost 6 bases, with 12 bases between them. The CDR3 extends over 14 amino acids. Germline lookup yields CDR1 SGHVS and CDR2 FNYEAQ.

V and J are TRBV7-2 and TRBJ1-1; D perhaps matches TRBD1 (5 bases). Germline CDR1 SGHTA, CDR2 FQGNSA. The V end was cut by 3 bases, the J end by 8 bases, with 13 bases between. The CDR3 consists of 13 residues. This chain's CDR3 is CASSLNSRTEAFF. The CDR3 region has the DNA TGTGCCAGCAGCTTGAATTCTAGGACAGAAGCTTTCTTT.

V is TRBV7-2 and J is TRBJ2-7; the D is unclear. V lost 4 bases, J lost 2 bases, and 12 bases lay in between. The V gene's germline CDR1 is SGHTA and CDR2 FQGNSA. The CDR3 runs to 14 residues. The CDR3 DNA reads TGTGCCAGCAGCTCCTCGGCGTTTACCTACGAGCAGTACTTC. Protein sequence: CASSSSAFTYEQYF.

The V and J genes are TRBV11-3 and TRBJ2-7; 7 nucleotides agree with TRBD2. CDR1 and CDR2 from the germline V gene are SGHNT and YENEEA. The CDR3 is 18 amino acids. The ends lost 0 bases at V and 3 bases at J; junction bases unmatched: 14. Here the CDR3 reads CASSLDRGGWTSLYEQYF. The CDR3 DNA reads as TGTGCCAGCAGCTTAGATAGGGGAGGATGGACTAGTCTCTACGAGCAGTACTTC.

The chain employs TRBV7-3 and TRBJ1-2; D not certain. The CDR3 has 13 residues. CDR1 is SGHTA, CDR2 FQGTGA, per germline. Trimming stripped 1 base from V and 4 bases from J, with 7 bases between. CDR3 nucleotides: TGTGCCAGCAGCTTAAGTGTGGGCTATGGCTACACCTTC. Amino acid sequence: CASSLSVGYGYTF.

The chain's CDR3 is CASSWMGTGELFF. The DNA for the CDR3 is TGTGCCAGCAGTTGGATGGGGACCGGGGAGCTGTTTTTT. The chain links TRBV27 to TRBJ2-2; no definite D call. Trimming took off 4 bases at V and 5 bases at J, with 8 bases between the two ends. The germline gives CDR1 MNHEY, CDR2 SMNVEV (reference sequence). The CDR3 covers 13 residues.